The TCR beta chain under discussion was sequenced for a study of beta chain features in type 1 diabetes. Broader study findings: Since sequencing was performed on cDNA, cells with high TCR expression could be over-represented. There were fewer insertions and more deletions at the VDJ junctions of type 1 diabetes patients. The question of HLA type influencing TCRB rearrangement was one that remained unresolved here.

In the case of this clone: Its target is unknown.

The germline CDR1 and CDR2 sequences are KGHSH and LQKENI. CDR3 length: 13 residues. V was trimmed by 6 bases and J by 7 bases, leaving 16 bases between them. What was sequenced were expressed TCRB transcripts, since all of the isolated RNA had been reverse transcribed. Produced via immunoSEQ multiplex PCR; TCRdb's table is partial and in-frame only. This table holds roughly 250,000 clones, 55% to 70% found once. A single heparinised draw of 95 to 150 mL on average was taken per donor. The TCR comes from a man aged 25-45 years in good health. Sequencing input: naive CD4+ T cells from blood. This chain uses TRBV18 with TRBJ2-7, with D perhaps matching TRBD1 or TRBD2 (6 bases each). In DNA, the CDR3 is TGTGCCAGCTCCCCAAGGGGGACTTGGGAGCAGTACTTC. Its translation is CASSPRGTWEQYF.